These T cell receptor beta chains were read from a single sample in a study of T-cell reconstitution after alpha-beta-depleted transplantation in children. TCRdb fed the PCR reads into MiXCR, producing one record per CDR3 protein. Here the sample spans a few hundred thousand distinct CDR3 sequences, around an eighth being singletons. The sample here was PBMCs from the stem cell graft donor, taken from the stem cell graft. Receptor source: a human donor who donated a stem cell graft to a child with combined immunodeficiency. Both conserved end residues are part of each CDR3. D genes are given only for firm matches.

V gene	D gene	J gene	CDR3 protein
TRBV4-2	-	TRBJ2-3	CASSQSGRVSYTQYF
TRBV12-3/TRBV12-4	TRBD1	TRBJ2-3	CASSPNRDRGRDTQYF
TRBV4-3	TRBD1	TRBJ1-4	CASSQGTGGNEKLFF
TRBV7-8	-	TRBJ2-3	CASSLDPGLTTDTQYF
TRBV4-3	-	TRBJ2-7	CASSQEYRGSGSYEQYF
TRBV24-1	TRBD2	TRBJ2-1	CASGGAGFSNEQFF
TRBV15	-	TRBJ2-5	CATSLRGEQETQYF
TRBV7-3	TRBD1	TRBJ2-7	CASSLRRQGTYEQYF
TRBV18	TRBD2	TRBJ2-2	CASSLRASGSSGELFF
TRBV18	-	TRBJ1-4	CASSPTRGISGKLFF
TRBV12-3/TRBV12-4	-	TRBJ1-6	CASGQLSSPLHF
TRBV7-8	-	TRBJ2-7	CASSLRYSPYEQYF
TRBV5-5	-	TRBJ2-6	CASSLFVRQISGANVLTF
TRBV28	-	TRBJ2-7	CASNPGRAREQYF
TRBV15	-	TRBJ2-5	CATSRQFGPSRGAQETQYF
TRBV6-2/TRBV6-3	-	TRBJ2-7	CASSSSLAASGEQYF
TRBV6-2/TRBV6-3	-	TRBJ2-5	CASSYLGQETRYF
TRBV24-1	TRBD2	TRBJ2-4	CATSDPGRGENIQYF
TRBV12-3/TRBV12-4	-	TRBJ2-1	CASTRLEGDEQFF
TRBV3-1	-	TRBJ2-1	CASSQGGAVSYNEQFF
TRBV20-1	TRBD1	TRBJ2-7	CSAGTGVGSYEQYF
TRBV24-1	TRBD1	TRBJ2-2	CATSDRDRGTGELFF
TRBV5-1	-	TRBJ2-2	CASSLVAEVNTGELFF
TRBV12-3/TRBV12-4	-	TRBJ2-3	CASSLLRGFADTQYF